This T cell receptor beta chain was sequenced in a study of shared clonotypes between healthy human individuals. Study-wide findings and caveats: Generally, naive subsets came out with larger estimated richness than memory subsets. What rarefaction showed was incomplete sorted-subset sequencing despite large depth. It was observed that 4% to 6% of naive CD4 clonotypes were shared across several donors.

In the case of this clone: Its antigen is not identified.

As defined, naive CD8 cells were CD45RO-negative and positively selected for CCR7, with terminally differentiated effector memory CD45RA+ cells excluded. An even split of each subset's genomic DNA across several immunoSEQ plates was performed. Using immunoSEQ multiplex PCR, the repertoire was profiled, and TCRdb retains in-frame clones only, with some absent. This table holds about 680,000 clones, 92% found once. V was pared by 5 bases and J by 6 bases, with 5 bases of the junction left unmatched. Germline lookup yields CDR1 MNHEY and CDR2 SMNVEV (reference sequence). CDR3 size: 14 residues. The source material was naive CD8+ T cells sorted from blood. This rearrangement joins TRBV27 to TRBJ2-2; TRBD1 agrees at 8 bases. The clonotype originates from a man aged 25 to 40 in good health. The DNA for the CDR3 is TGTGCCAGCAGTATACGGACAGGGCCCGGGGAGCTGTTTTTT. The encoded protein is CASSIRTGPGELFF.